These T cell receptor beta chains were read from a single sample in a study of blood T cell repertoires in COVID-19. Method: immunoSEQ multiplex PCR; TCRdb's copy keeps in-frame clones and lacks some. Of roughly 53,000 clones in the sample, less than 85% were seen once. The specimen was peripheral blood. The source of these receptors is a man between 65 and 79 years old with active COVID-19. CDR3s include the opening cysteine and the closing phenylalanine or tryptophan. The order of the fields is J gene, D gene, V gene, CDR3 protein. A D gene is named only where the DNA matches it firmly.

j_gene: TRBJ2-7
d_gene: -
v_gene: TRBV5-1
CDR3aa: CASSLAQAGDEQYF

j_gene: TRBJ1-6
d_gene: -
v_gene: TRBV5-1
CDR3aa: CASSLGQNNSPLHF

j_gene: TRBJ2-3
d_gene: TRBD2
v_gene: TRBV11-2
CDR3aa: CASSEGLVTDTQYF

j_gene: TRBJ1-3
d_gene: TRBD1
v_gene: TRBV9
CDR3aa: CASSETGAPGNTIYF

j_gene: TRBJ2-5
d_gene: TRBD2
v_gene: TRBV5-1
CDR3aa: CASYRTSGDQETQYF

j_gene: TRBJ2-1
d_gene: TRBD2
v_gene: TRBV4-1
CDR3aa: CASSQLGPGAGGLYNEQFF

j_gene: TRBJ1-1
d_gene: -
v_gene: TRBV3-1/TRBV3-2
CDR3aa: CASSQSSGNTEAFF

j_gene: TRBJ2-4
d_gene: -
v_gene: TRBV7-3
CDR3aa: CASSEVTGSIQYF

j_gene: TRBJ2-7
d_gene: TRBD2
v_gene: TRBV11-1
CDR3aa: CASSSNLAGGYEQYF

j_gene: TRBJ2-3
d_gene: -
v_gene: TRBV5-6
CDR3aa: CASSFLQGDTQYF

j_gene: TRBJ2-7
d_gene: -
v_gene: TRBV10-3
CDR3aa: CAISEGRQGYEQYF

j_gene: TRBJ2-2
d_gene: TRBD1
v_gene: TRBV5-1
CDR3aa: CASSAGTGNTGELFF

j_gene: TRBJ2-3
d_gene: -
v_gene: TRBV5-6
CDR3aa: CASSSRGIADTQYF

j_gene: TRBJ1-5
d_gene: -
v_gene: TRBV30
CDR3aa: CAWNNDRSQPQHF